This T cell receptor (beta chain) was recovered during a study of cytomegalovirus exposure and HLA in healthy donors. Study conclusions and caveats: Sequencing probably produced one cluster of sequence variants that were highly shared. A later analysis, which compared TCR beta chains of equal frequency, found the HLA-associated ones more clonally expanded. Whilst most TCR sequences proved rare, a subset of public TCRs occurred across many donors. TCR beta chain V- and J-gene trimming was linked, in a later analysis, to a missense variant in DCLRE1C.

This clone has a single count. Its antigen remains unknown. The PCR had 60 Vbeta and 13 Jbeta primers. The table came from immunoSEQ multiplex PCR; TCRdb's copy has only in-frame clones and leaves some out. The sample shows more than 110,000 clones, 70% to 75% of them seen only once. The CDR3 has 15 residues. The V gene's germline CDR1 is SNHLY and CDR2 FYNNEI. V lost 8 bases and J lost 1, with 15 bases in between. This chain connects TRBV2 to TRBJ1-5, with a possible D match to TRBD1 (5 bases). Sequencing was performed on PBMCs. This clonotype was sampled from a woman in her twenties or thirties in good health and CMV-seronegative. The CDR3 region is CASREGWGSNQPQHF. The CDR3 DNA follows: TGTGCCAGCCGGGAGGGGTGGGGGAGCAATCAGCCCCAGCATTTT.